Listed below are T cell receptor beta chains from one sample, sequenced in a study of CD8 T cells in ankylosing spondylitis. TCRdb re-analysed the 5' RACE reads in MiXCR, keeping a single row per CDR3 protein. This repertoire shows 75,000 to 95,000 distinct CDR3 sequences, roughly 8.8% found once; its top ten account for about 30%. The sequenced material came from blood, either unsorted or a sorted T cell fraction (not recorded which). Source of these receptors: a male donor with ankylosing spondylitis. CDR3s include the opening cysteine and the closing phenylalanine or tryptophan. Fields, in order: D gene, CDR3 length, clone size, V gene, J gene, CDR3 protein, CDR3 DNA. A D gene is named only where the DNA matches it firmly. Size values are once, few and many counts, or a class for expanded clones, and some rows have none.

D gene: .
CDR3 length: 15
clone size: few
V gene: TRBV28
J gene: TRBJ1-5
CDR3 protein: CASRPQGRTNQPQHF
CDR3 DNA: TGTGCCAGCAGGCCCCAAGGGAGGACAAATCAGCCCCAGCATTTT

D gene: TRBD2
CDR3 length: 13
clone size: .
V gene: TRBV7-2
J gene: TRBJ2-1
CDR3 protein: CAGGTSGRNEQFF
CDR3 DNA: TGTGCCGGAGGGACTAGCGGGAGGAATGAGCAGTTCTTC

D gene: TRBD2
CDR3 length: 15
clone size: .
V gene: TRBV30
J gene: TRBJ2-7
CDR3 protein: CAWLGLAGLNYEQYF
CDR3 DNA: TGTGCCTGGCTGGGACTAGCGGGACTAAACTACGAGCAGTACTTC

D gene: .
CDR3 length: 16
clone size: many
V gene: TRBV7-6
J gene: TRBJ1-1
CDR3 protein: CASSSRQGPSGTEAFF
CDR3 DNA: TGTGCCAGCAGCTCTCGGCAGGGTCCGTCGGGGACTGAAGCTTTCTTT

D gene: TRBD2
CDR3 length: 17
clone size: .
V gene: TRBV7-8
J gene: TRBJ2-5
CDR3 protein: CASSFLLADAYQETQYF
CDR3 DNA: TGTGCCAGCAGCTTTTTACTAGCGGATGCCTACCAAGAGACCCAGTACTTC

D gene: .
CDR3 length: 13
clone size: many
V gene: TRBV29-1
J gene: TRBJ1-2
CDR3 protein: CSVLGVLNYGYTF
CDR3 DNA: TGCAGCGTACTTGGGGTTCTTAACTATGGCTACACCTTC

D gene: .
CDR3 length: 12
clone size: few
V gene: TRBV30
J gene: TRBJ2-1
CDR3 protein: CAWNNDGDEQFF
CDR3 DNA: TGTGCCTGGAACAATGATGGGGATGAGCAGTTCTTC

D gene: TRBD1
CDR3 length: 15
clone size: .
V gene: TRBV2
J gene: TRBJ2-1
CDR3 protein: CASSTTGGFGGEQFF
CDR3 DNA: TGTGCCAGCAGCACGACAGGGGGCTTTGGGGGGGAGCAGTTCTTC

D gene: .
CDR3 length: 14
clone size: .
V gene: TRBV12-3/TRBV12-4
J gene: TRBJ2-3
CDR3 protein: CASSPGGSTDTQYF
CDR3 DNA: TGTGCCAGCAGTCCTGGGGGAAGCACAGATACGCAGTATTTT

D gene: TRBD1
CDR3 length: 16
clone size: many
V gene: TRBV20-1
J gene: TRBJ1-1
CDR3 protein: CSARGGQGYFGTEAFF
CDR3 DNA: TGCAGTGCTAGAGGGGGACAGGGATATTTTGGCACTGAAGCTTTCTTT

D gene: .
CDR3 length: 15
clone size: .
V gene: TRBV6-2/TRBV6-3
J gene: TRBJ1-4
CDR3 protein: CASSHLDTLNEKLFF
CDR3 DNA: TGTGCCAGCAGTCACCTAGACACTCTTAATGAAAAACTGTTTTTT

D gene: TRBD1
CDR3 length: 14
clone size: many
V gene: TRBV12-3/TRBV12-4
J gene: TRBJ1-5
CDR3 protein: CASSLGQGTQPQHF
CDR3 DNA: TGTGCCAGCAGTTTAGGACAGGGGACTCAGCCCCAGCATTTT

D gene: .
CDR3 length: 12
clone size: few
V gene: TRBV2
J gene: TRBJ1-2
CDR3 protein: CASRWDGYGYTF
CDR3 DNA: TGTGCCAGCAGGTGGGATGGCTATGGCTACACCTTC

D gene: .
CDR3 length: 14
clone size: many
V gene: TRBV27
J gene: TRBJ2-5
CDR3 protein: CASSPGGLQETQYF
CDR3 DNA: TGTGCCAGCAGCCCCGGAGGGCTGCAAGAGACCCAGTACTTC

D gene: .
CDR3 length: 13
clone size: many
V gene: TRBV29-1
J gene: TRBJ1-1
CDR3 protein: CSAASSDNTEAFF
CDR3 DNA: TGCAGCGCCGCTAGCAGCGATAACACTGAAGCTTTCTTT

D gene: .
CDR3 length: 16
clone size: few
V gene: TRBV6-4
J gene: TRBJ2-1
CDR3 protein: CASSDSGESSYNEQFF
CDR3 DNA: TGTGCCAGCAGTGACTCCGGGGAAAGCTCCTACAATGAGCAGTTCTTC

D gene: TRBD2
CDR3 length: 17
clone size: many
V gene: TRBV2
J gene: TRBJ2-7
CDR3 protein: CASSTGTSGTSGQEQYF
CDR3 DNA: TGTGCCAGCAGTACCGGGACTAGCGGGACCTCGGGGCAGGAGCAGTACTTC

D gene: .
CDR3 length: 13
clone size: few
V gene: TRBV7-9
J gene: TRBJ1-5
CDR3 protein: CASSAGLNQPQHF
CDR3 DNA: TGTGCCAGCAGCGCTGGCTTAAATCAGCCCCAGCATTTT

D gene: .
CDR3 length: 15
clone size: few
V gene: TRBV7-2
J gene: TRBJ1-5
CDR3 protein: CASSLASSGDQPQHF
CDR3 DNA: TGTGCCAGCAGCTTAGCGTCCAGTGGCGATCAGCCCCAGCATTTT

D gene: .
CDR3 length: 13
clone size: few
V gene: TRBV4-2
J gene: TRBJ2-1
CDR3 protein: CASSQGAGAGQFF
CDR3 DNA: TGTGCCAGCAGCCAGGGGGCGGGCGCGGGGCAGTTCTTC

D gene: TRBD1
CDR3 length: 13
clone size: .
V gene: TRBV9
J gene: TRBJ1-1
CDR3 protein: CASSQDRTTEAFF
CDR3 DNA: TGTGCCAGCAGCCAGGACAGGACCACTGAAGCTTTCTTT

D gene: TRBD2
CDR3 length: 17
clone size: many
V gene: TRBV6-1
J gene: TRBJ2-3
CDR3 protein: CASSEGTSGSISDTQYF
CDR3 DNA: TGTGCCAGCAGTGAAGGAACTAGCGGGAGTATCTCAGATACGCAGTATTTT

D gene: TRBD2
CDR3 length: 17
clone size: .
V gene: TRBV2
J gene: TRBJ2-7
CDR3 protein: CASSFPPGGAPSYEQYF
CDR3 DNA: TGTGCCAGCAGCTTCCCTCCGGGGGGGGCACCTTCCTACGAGCAGTACTTC

D gene: .
CDR3 length: 12
clone size: many
V gene: TRBV11-2
J gene: TRBJ1-5
CDR3 protein: CASSEGSQPQHF
CDR3 DNA: TGTGCCAGCAGCGAGGGGTCTCAGCCCCAGCATTTT

D gene: TRBD2
CDR3 length: 17
clone size: many
V gene: TRBV11-2
J gene: TRBJ2-3
CDR3 protein: CASSLDLAGVGTDTQYF
CDR3 DNA: TGTGCCAGCAGCTTAGATCTAGCGGGAGTGGGCACAGATACGCAGTATTTT

D gene: TRBD2
CDR3 length: 19
clone size: .
V gene: TRBV6-2/TRBV6-3
J gene: TRBJ2-5
CDR3 protein: CASKGPGLAATPSQETQYF
CDR3 DNA: TGTGCCAGTAAAGGCCCGGGACTAGCAGCCACTCCGTCGCAAGAGACCCAGTACTTC

D gene: .
CDR3 length: 14
clone size: few
V gene: TRBV2
J gene: TRBJ1-6
CDR3 protein: CASSDGPFNSPLHF
CDR3 DNA: TGTGCCAGCAGTGATGGGCCGTTCAATTCACCCCTCCACTTT

D gene: .
CDR3 length: 14
clone size: .
V gene: TRBV19
J gene: TRBJ2-7
CDR3 protein: CASAAVGSDYEQYF
CDR3 DNA: TGTGCCAGTGCCGCGGTGGGCAGCGACTACGAGCAGTACTTC

D gene: .
CDR3 length: 15
clone size: many
V gene: TRBV19
J gene: TRBJ2-2
CDR3 protein: CASRSHRESPGELFF
CDR3 DNA: TGTGCCAGTAGAAGTCACAGGGAGAGTCCCGGGGAGCTGTTTTTT

D gene: .
CDR3 length: 14
clone size: .
V gene: TRBV20-1
J gene: TRBJ2-7
CDR3 protein: CSARDKGLSYEQYF
CDR3 DNA: TGCAGTGCTAGAGATAAGGGACTGTCCTACGAGCAGTACTTC

D gene: .
CDR3 length: 10
clone size: few
V gene: TRBV10-1
J gene: TRBJ2-2
CDR3 protein: CASGGGELFF
CDR3 DNA: TGCGCCAGTGGAGGCGGGGAGCTGTTTTTT

D gene: .
CDR3 length: 17
clone size: .
V gene: TRBV7-2
J gene: TRBJ2-1
CDR3 protein: CASSSSPYTPLGGEQFF
CDR3 DNA: TGTGCCAGCAGCTCCTCCCCCTATACTCCACTCGGGGGTGAGCAGTTCTTC

D gene: .
CDR3 length: 14
clone size: few
V gene: TRBV7-9
J gene: TRBJ2-7
CDR3 protein: CASSLQQTYYEQYF
CDR3 DNA: TGTGCCAGCAGCTTACAACAAACCTACTACGAGCAGTACTTC

D gene: .
CDR3 length: 13
clone size: .
V gene: TRBV11-2
J gene: TRBJ2-1
CDR3 protein: CASSLVGVSEQFF
CDR3 DNA: TGTGCCAGCAGCTTAGTTGGGGTTAGTGAGCAGTTCTTC

D gene: .
CDR3 length: 15
clone size: .
V gene: TRBV10-3
J gene: TRBJ1-5
CDR3 protein: CAISDAGTKDQPQHF
CDR3 DNA: TGTGCCATCAGTGACGCTGGGACAAAGGATCAGCCCCAGCATTTT

D gene: TRBD1
CDR3 length: 15
clone size: many
V gene: TRBV12-3/TRBV12-4
J gene: TRBJ2-7
CDR3 protein: CASSPSTGELYEQYF
CDR3 DNA: TGTGCCAGCAGTCCCTCGACAGGGGAACTCTACGAGCAGTACTTC

D gene: .
CDR3 length: 14
clone size: many
V gene: TRBV20-1
J gene: TRBJ2-7
CDR3 protein: CSAGFGLALYEQYF
CDR3 DNA: TGCAGTGCTGGGTTTGGGCTAGCTCTGTACGAGCAGTACTTC

D gene: .
CDR3 length: 12
clone size: many
V gene: TRBV12-3/TRBV12-4
J gene: TRBJ2-7
CDR3 protein: CASRLGFYEQYF
CDR3 DNA: TGTGCCAGCAGGCTAGGATTCTACGAGCAGTACTTC

D gene: TRBD1
CDR3 length: 14
clone size: .
V gene: TRBV7-9
J gene: TRBJ2-7
CDR3 protein: CASSPPGQPYEQYF
CDR3 DNA: TGTGCCAGCAGCCCGCCGGGACAGCCATACGAGCAGTACTTC

D gene: TRBD2
CDR3 length: 17
clone size: .
V gene: TRBV2
J gene: TRBJ2-5
CDR3 protein: CASSENSGLAGQETQYF
CDR3 DNA: TGTGCCAGCAGTGAAAACTCGGGACTAGCGGGCCAAGAGACCCAGTACTTC

D gene: .
CDR3 length: 12
clone size: few
V gene: TRBV29-1
J gene: TRBJ1-2
CDR3 protein: CSVDGGADGYTF
CDR3 DNA: TGCAGCGTTGATGGTGGAGCAGATGGCTACACCTTC

D gene: .
CDR3 length: 15
clone size: few
V gene: TRBV12-3/TRBV12-4
J gene: TRBJ2-2
CDR3 protein: CASSTGTANTGELFF
CDR3 DNA: TGTGCCAGCAGCACAGGAACCGCGAACACCGGGGAGCTGTTTTTT

D gene: TRBD2
CDR3 length: 14
clone size: many
V gene: TRBV13
J gene: TRBJ2-1
CDR3 protein: CASSLGLVGNEQFF
CDR3 DNA: TGTGCCAGCAGCCTCGGACTAGTGGGGAATGAGCAGTTCTTC

D gene: TRBD2
CDR3 length: 14
clone size: few
V gene: TRBV20-1
J gene: TRBJ2-7
CDR3 protein: CSAPIAGASSEQYF
CDR3 DNA: TGCAGTGCACCGATAGCGGGGGCATCCTCCGAGCAGTACTTC

D gene: TRBD2
CDR3 length: 14
clone size: many
V gene: TRBV20-1
J gene: TRBJ2-3
CDR3 protein: CSAPSGRRTDTQYF
CDR3 DNA: TGCAGTGCCCCTAGCGGGAGGAGGACAGATACGCAGTATTTT

D gene: .
CDR3 length: 16
clone size: few
V gene: TRBV7-2
J gene: TRBJ2-4
CDR3 protein: CASTRGTAVTKNIQYF
CDR3 DNA: TGTGCCAGCACCCGCGGGACAGCTGTAACCAAAAACATTCAGTACTTC

D gene: .
CDR3 length: 15
clone size: many
V gene: TRBV11-2
J gene: TRBJ2-5
CDR3 protein: CASRYGGESQETQYF
CDR3 DNA: TGTGCCAGCCGGTACGGCGGGGAGAGCCAAGAGACCCAGTACTTC

D gene: .
CDR3 length: 15
clone size: .
V gene: TRBV10-3
J gene: TRBJ2-1
CDR3 protein: CAISESVDSYNEQFF
CDR3 DNA: TGTGCCATCAGTGAGTCGGTTGACTCTTATAATGAGCAGTTCTTC

D gene: .
CDR3 length: 14
clone size: .
V gene: TRBV2
J gene: TRBJ2-5
CDR3 protein: CASSGPGPQETQYF
CDR3 DNA: TGTGCCAGCAGTGGCCCAGGGCCCCAAGAGACCCAGTACTTC

D gene: .
CDR3 length: 13
clone size: many
V gene: TRBV19
J gene: TRBJ2-7
CDR3 protein: CATARDETYEQYF
CDR3 DNA: TGTGCCACCGCCCGGGACGAGACCTACGAGCAGTACTTC

D gene: .
CDR3 length: 13
clone size: many
V gene: TRBV7-7
J gene: TRBJ2-1
CDR3 protein: CASSLGAYNEQFF
CDR3 DNA: TGTGCCAGCAGCTTAGGGGCCTACAATGAGCAGTTCTTC

D gene: .
CDR3 length: 16
clone size: many
V gene: TRBV3-1
J gene: TRBJ2-1
CDR3 protein: CASSSRSSRSYNEQFF
CDR3 DNA: TGTGCCAGCAGCTCAAGGTCTAGCAGGTCCTACAATGAGCAGTTCTTC

D gene: .
CDR3 length: 18
clone size: few
V gene: TRBV11-1
J gene: TRBJ2-2
CDR3 protein: CASSPDRSEHANTGELFF
CDR3 DNA: TGTGCCAGCAGCCCCGACAGAAGCGAACACGCGAACACCGGGGAGCTGTTTTTT

D gene: .
CDR3 length: 12
clone size: .
V gene: TRBV27
J gene: TRBJ2-1
CDR3 protein: CASSFQGLMQFF
CDR3 DNA: TGTGCCAGCAGTTTTCAGGGGCTGATGCAGTTCTTC

D gene: .
CDR3 length: 14
clone size: many
V gene: TRBV14
J gene: TRBJ1-5
CDR3 protein: CASSLGGPNQPQHF
CDR3 DNA: TGTGCCAGCAGCCTTGGGGGGCCGAATCAGCCCCAGCATTTT

D gene: .
CDR3 length: 17
clone size: many
V gene: TRBV15
J gene: TRBJ1-3
CDR3 protein: CATSSPAGGASGNTVYF
CDR3 DNA: TGTGCCACCAGCAGTCCCGCAGGAGGGGCTTCTGGAAACACCGTATATTTT

D gene: TRBD1
CDR3 length: 14
clone size: .
V gene: TRBV5-6
J gene: TRBJ2-5
CDR3 protein: CASSWGTAQETQYF
CDR3 DNA: TGTGCCAGCAGCTGGGGGACAGCTCAAGAGACCCAGTACTTC